The T cell receptor (beta chain) under discussion was sequenced for a study of blood T cell repertoires in COVID-19 (dated by TCRdb to the early 2020s). Background on the whole study: The collaborator samples originated in the United States, Italy and Spain and spanned the acute and convalescent phases of COVID-19. The prospective study material was composed of cDNA or gDNA derived from T cells, B-cell-depleted T cells, or PBMCs. Subjects who had been exposed to COVID-19, were actively infected with it, or had recovered from it provided the deeply sampled blood TCRbeta repertoires that made up the dataset. The repertoires were made available in a free public database intended to serve as a resource for research on the immune response to SARS-CoV-2. The samples were drawn from the first 160 participants of the ongoing ImmuneRACE study and from 1,254 subjects provided by 6 global collaborators. A de-identified subject ID, COVID-19 status, age in years and sex were almost always included in the sample metadata. Where available, HLA class I and class II types were obtained from metadata supplied by the sample provider rather than from assay-based typing. What the authors observed across the whole study: How much clinical and demographic metadata was included differed by source and by participant, and the metadata was provided uncurated.

TCRbeta CDR3 regions were amplified from genomic DNA using the immunoSEQ Assay, a bias-controlled multiplex PCR. Per the source publication's procedure: Nucleated cell counts per sample were estimated from amplification of reference gene primers within the assay. To quantify the absolute abundance of each unique TCRbeta CDR3 rearrangement, sequence reads were collapsed and filtered. Productive Simpson clonality was computed per sample as the square root of Simpson's diversity index over productive rearrangements. TCRdb took over this immuneACCESS table, retaining in-frame rearrangements with V and J assigned. Such tables are incomplete; in checked studies, under half of the missing clones stem from an unresolved V gene, and the remainder is unexplained. The DNA gave D and trimming, while V, J and clone size come from that table. The sample table contains roughly 270,000 clones; only one count was recorded for 80% to 85% of them. About 5% of the sample rests with the top ten.

As concerns this clone: Its antigen is not yet known. No much larger clone exists at a distance of one base, and base qualities are not known.

Participants in the prospective study were aged 18 to 89 years, lived in about two dozen United States geographic areas, and enrolled through a virtual design. In the prospective study, cohorts were assigned on the basis of participant-reported clinical history obtained from a screening survey and a study questionnaire. Exposed participants were defined as having been in contact with someone with a PCR-confirmed or clinician-diagnosed COVID-19 case within 2 weeks of study entry. Each participant in the prospective study had whole blood, serum and a nasopharyngeal or oropharyngeal swab collected by mobile phlebotomists. Additional blood draws and questionnaires over an approximately 2-month period could optionally be provided by prospective study participants. Blood samples from the prospective study were shipped frozen or at room temperature prior to DNA extraction. The CDR3 measures 16 amino acids from cysteine to phenylalanine. Of the read, only the CDR3 DNA is kept; its 48 bases are in frame from base 1. Trimming at the junction amounts to 1 base on V and 3 bases on J, and the germline ends lie 12 bases apart. CDR1 and CDR2, looked up from the germline V gene (reference sequence), are SEHNR and FQNEAQ.

The sequencing input was PBMCs or T cells enriched from blood (not recorded which). The sequence was collected from a man in his forties who had been exposed to COVID-19. The sequence joins TRBV7-9 to TRBJ2-2; possibly the D gene is TRBD2, per 6 matching bases. The nucleotide sequence is given as TGTGCCAGCAGCTTAGAGGGCGCGGGACACACCGGGGAGCTGTTTTTT. This yields the protein CASSLEGAGHTGELFF.